One TCR beta chain is described in this entry. This record belongs to a study of metastatic and nonmetastatic thyroid tumors. Among the patients, none had received any treatment before thyroid surgery. From the PCR reads, TCRdb re-called clones with MiXCR. The sample shows around 59,000 clones, around 15% of them seen only once. CDR3 length: 15 residues. Between the trimmed V and J ends, which lost 0 bases and 7 bases, there was a span of 13 bases. CDR1 is LNHNV, CDR2 YYDKDF, per germline (reference sequence). The specimen was blood. The origin of this receptor is a male donor with papillary thyroid cancer or a benign thyroid nodule (not recorded which). Some clones in this sample may be carry-over from other donors' samples. V usage is TRBV15 and J usage is TRBJ2-1; possible D gene TRBD2, 5 bases. CDR3 nucleotides: TGTGCCACCAGCAGAGAGGAGGTGGAATATAATGAGCAGTTCTTC. Its protein is CATSREEVEYNEQFF.